These 14 T cell receptor beta chains were sequenced from one sample in a study of shared clonotypes between healthy human individuals. This table comes from immunoSEQ multiplex PCR, and its TCRdb copy is limited to in-frame clones, with some not included. This sample has about 510,000 clones, with roughly 85% found just once. Sequencing input: PBMCs. All receptors derive from a woman between 40 and 55 years old in good health. Some clones in this sample may be carry-over from other donors' samples.

This clone is a singleton in its sample. The chain carries TRBV2 and TRBJ2-1; 7 nucleotides align to TRBD2. Germline V gives CDR1 SNHLY, CDR2 FYNNEI. The J segment lost 7 bases and the V segment lost 6 bases, leaving 6 bases of the junction unmatched. CDR3 length: 13 residues. The CDR3 region is CASRGGIGNEQFF. Here the CDR3 DNA reads TGTGCCAGCAGGGGGGGGATCGGGAATGAGCAGTTCTTC.

This clone showed up just a few times. The chain combines TRBV19 with TRBJ1-1, with D tentatively TRBD1 (6 bases). CDR1 is LNHDA, CDR2 SQIVND, per germline (reference sequence). The CDR3 extends over 15 amino acids. V was shortened by 1 base and J by 0 bases, with 9 bases between the two germline ends. As DNA, the CDR3 is TGTGCCAGTAGTATAGGGGGGCAGGTGAACACTGAAGCTTTCTTT. This sequence encodes CASSIGGQVNTEAFF.

As to this clone: The junction departs from germline at one end; a sequencing error may be responsible. The V and J genes are TRBV30 and TRBJ2-1; tentatively, D is TRBD1 (6 bases). Germline CDR1 GTSNPN, CDR2 SVGIG (reference sequence). This CDR3 comprises 14 residues. The CDR3 nucleotides are TGTGCCTGGAGTGCTTTGGACAGATACAATGGGCAGTTCTTC. Amino acid sequence: CAWSALDRYNGQFF.

The chain joins TRBV4-3 to TRBJ2-5; 9 bases are a match to TRBD2. The J call is uncertain, as TRBJ2-7 better fits the DNA end. The CDR3 extends over 15 amino acids. The germline CDR1 and CDR2 sequences are LGHNA and YSLEER. In DNA form, the CDR3 reads TGCGCCAGCAGCCAAGTGCTAGCGGGAACGTACGAGCAGTACTTC. Translation: CASSQVLAGTYEQYF.

The genes are TRBV7-2 and TRBJ2-7, with TRBD2 matching over 9 bases. Losses at the gene ends were 3 bases for V and 3 bases for J; bases not matched to a gene: 6. This CDR3 is built from 15 residues. Germline V gene lookup returns CDR1 SGHTA and CDR2 FQGNSA. The CDR3 is CASSLRTSANYEQYF. In DNA, the CDR3 is TGTGCCAGCAGCTTGAGGACTAGCGCGAACTACGAGCAGTACTTC.

The CDR3 bases are TGTGCCAGCAGTTACCACTGGCGGGACGTAGATACGCAGTATTTT. Encoded protein: CASSYHWRDVDTQYF. J is TRBJ2-3 and V is TRBV6-6; maybe TRBD2 (6 bases). Germline assignment: CDR1 MNHNY and CDR2 SVGAGI (reference sequence). There are 15 residues in the CDR3. V lost 2 bases to trimming and J lost 5 bases, with 14 bases between them.

This clone has only a few counts. The chain is built from TRBV7-2 and TRBJ1-1, with D possibly being TRBD1 (5 bases). In germline, CDR1 is SGHTA, CDR2 FQGNSA. This CDR3 comprises 15 residues. Trimming took off 5 bases at V and 1 base at J, with 14 bases between the two ends. The CDR3 nucleotides are TGTGCCAGCAGCATCGATGGGGCCACGAACACTGAAGCTTTCTTT. It specifies CASSIDGATNTEAFF.

J is TRBJ1-5 and V is TRBV5-1; TRBD1 might be the D (5 bases). Germline V CDR1 and CDR2: SGHRS, YFSETQ. Trimming left V 0 bases short and J 3 bases short, with 10 bases between. This CDR3 contains 15 residues. CDR3 loop: CASSLAVGPNQPQHF. Written as DNA, the CDR3 is TGCGCCAGCAGCTTGGCCGTGGGGCCCAATCAGCCCCAGCATTTT.

The chain joins TRBV5-1 to TRBJ2-3, with TRBD1 matching over 7 bases. This CDR3 has 15 amino acids. The germline V gene has CDR1 SGHRS and CDR2 YFSETQ. The V segment lost 0 bases and the J segment 0 bases; nucleotides outside the gene matches: 1. The CDR3 DNA sequence: TGCGCCAGCAGCTTGGAGGGGGCTAGCACAGATACGCAGTATTTT. This sequence encodes CASSLEGASTDTQYF.

This chain joins TRBV11-2 and TRBJ2-3; D is unresolved. Trimming pared 6 bases from V and 1 base from J, leaving 17 bases between. Germline values: CDR1 SGHAT, CDR2 FQNNGV. The CDR3 sequence is 16 residues long. The CDR3 loop is CASSFRRSGGTDTQYF. Written as DNA, the CDR3 is TGTGCCAGCAGTTTCCGACGGTCGGGTGGCACAGATACGCAGTATTTT. Complete variable domain (other parts from reference TRBV11-2 and TRBJ2-3): EAGVAQSPRYKIIEKRQSVAFWCNPISGHATLYWYQQILGQGPKLLIQFQNNGVVDDSQLPKDRFSAERLKGVDSTLKIQPAKLEDSAVYLCASSFRRSGGTDTQYFGPGTRLTVL.

The chain employs TRBV4-3 and TRBJ2-6; D call uncertain. V gave up 0 bases and J gave up 2 bases, with 11 bases separating them. The CDR3 runs to 17 residues. The germline gives CDR1 LGHNA, CDR2 YSLEER. The CDR3 here is CASSQDRSGAGANVLTF. CDR3 nucleotide sequence: TGCGCCAGCAGCCAAGATCGATCCGGAGCTGGGGCCAACGTCCTGACTTTC.

Many counts were recorded for this clone. The chain uses TRBV15 and TRBJ2-5, with D perhaps TRBD2 (5 bases). The V end was cut by 1 base, the J end by 4 bases, with 16 bases between. This CDR3 is built from 16 residues. The germline V gene has CDR1 LNHNV and CDR2 YYDKDF (reference sequence). In DNA form, the CDR3 reads TGTGCCACCAGCAGAGCCCGATTACCTCGGGGAGAGACCCAGTACTTC. Encoded protein: CATSRARLPRGETQYF.

This clone is a singleton in its sample. The V gene is TRBV7-2, the J gene TRBJ2-3; 14 bases are a match to TRBD2. This CDR3 comprises 17 residues. V gave up 6 bases and J gave up 4 bases; unmatched junction bases: 9. Looked up from germline, CDR1 is SGHTA and CDR2 is FQGNSA. In DNA form, the CDR3 reads TGTGCCAGCAGTTCTGGGACTAGCGGGAGAAGGGCAGATACGCAGTATTTT. Its protein is CASSSGTSGRRADTQYF.

Details on this clone: Other DNA sequences in the sample encode the same CDR3. V is TRBV25-1 and J is TRBJ1-1; D is uncertain. The CDR3 is made up of 13 amino acids. Trimming took 1 base from V and 1 from J, leaving 4 bases between them. The V gene's germline CDR1 is MGHDK and CDR2 SYGVNS. The CDR3 sequence is CASSELGNTEAFF. In DNA, the CDR3 is TGTGCCAGCAGTGAATTGGGGAACACTGAAGCTTTCTTT.